The following is a TCR beta chain sequence with its context. V gave up 10 bases and J gave up 4 bases; unmatched junction bases: 6. There are 13 residues in the CDR3. Germline V gene sequence: CDR1 MNHEY, CDR2 SVGAGI. This entry belongs to a study of blood T cell repertoires in COVID-19. Overall study context: The origin of the acute and convalescent COVID-19 samples was the United States, Italy and Spain. T cells, B-cell-depleted T cells, or PBMCs provided the cDNA or gDNA that served as material.

Study processing details: Estimation of nucleated cell counts was performed using reference gene primer amplification. Assay used: immunoSEQ multiplex PCR; TCRdb lists only in-frame clones, some missing. V and J calls and clone size come straight from that table; D and trimming were deduced from the DNA. Of about 70,000 clones listed, about 70% were seen once; the top ten hold around 27%. This rearrangement joins TRBV6-5 to TRBJ1-2, with TRBD1 matching 10 bases. This TCR came from a woman of 80 years or more with active or convalescent COVID-19. Sequenced: peripheral blood. CDR3: CATRQGAGYGYTF. CDR3 coding DNA: TGTGCCACTCGACAGGGGGCGGGCTATGGCTACACCTTC.